The clone carrying this T cell receptor beta chain was recorded many times. Its cognate antigen is unknown. Stable Graves' hyperthyroidism meant no ophthalmopathy progression within 18 months. The study excluded patients with uncontrolled infection, other autoimmune disease, pregnancy or lactation. This entry is derived from a study of T cells in Graves' hyperthyroidism and ophthalmopathy. Germline loops: CDR1 SQVTM, CDR2 ANQGSEA. The CDR3 extends over 13 amino acids. Between the trimmed V and J ends, which lost 2 bases and 6 bases, there was a span of 13 bases. Whole-study results and caveats: The blood repertoire included most of the expanded thyroid clonotypes above 0.001.

Amplification of TCR beta CDR3 regions used RNA as the template. The TCR CDR3 was amplified in a first-round RT-PCR using the HTBI primer set. TCRdb re-called the multiplex PCR reads with MiXCR, one entry per CDR3 protein. The table has approximately 560,000 distinct CDR3 sequences, around 45% seen once. The receptor was isolated from a woman between 18 and 29 years old with Graves' hyperthyroidism. Material: peripheral blood or thyroid tissue (not recorded which). The chain is built from TRBV29-1 and TRBJ1-2; D call uncertain. In nucleotides, the CDR3 is TGCAGCGTTGAAAAGGAAGTTGGTGATGGCTACACCTTC. It encodes CSVEKEVGDGYTF.